These 21 T cell receptor beta chains were all obtained from the same sample, sequenced in a study of regulatory T cells in long-lasting Graves disease. Indicated time point: persistent/refractory GD, antithyroid drugs over 5 years with positive TRAb. The authors made the TCR library using RNA they extracted from PBMCs. For TCR beta, libraries came from iRepertoire HTBI primers and Arm-PCR of CDR3 regions. TCRdb itself ran the multiplex PCR reads through MiXCR, one entry per CDR3 protein. The sample shows a few hundred thousand distinct CDR3 sequences, around a quarter of them seen only once. Specimen: peripheral blood mononuclear cells (PBMCs), collected when the disease was refractory, from a patient treated with antithyroid drugs. The origin of the receptors is a female donor with Graves disease.

The chain recombines TRBV29-1 with TRBJ2-7; D may match TRBD1 or TRBD2 (6 bases each). CDR3 length: 13 amino acids. V lost 4 bases to trimming and J lost 2 bases, with 12 bases between them. From germline, CDR1 is SQVTM and CDR2 ANQGSEA. CDR3 DNA: TGCAGCGTTGTAGGGGGGCAAACCTACGAGCAGTACTTC. Translated: CSVVGGQTYEQYF.

Details on this clonotype: The germline gene is not matched at one end of the junction; a read error may be the cause. This chain links TRBV4-1 with TRBJ2-7; 9 bases match TRBD2. Per germline, CDR1 MGHRA and CDR2 YSYEKL. CDR3 length: 15 amino acids. The CDR3 spells CASSQESSGSYEQYF. CDR3 bases: TGTGCCAGCAGCCAAGAGAGTAGCGGGAGTTACGAGCAGTACTTC.

This clonotype appeared a few times. This chain joins TRBV7-2 and TRBJ2-7, with 9 bases aligning to TRBD2. The CDR3 contains 14 residues. CDR1 SGHTA and CDR2 FQGNSA come from the germline V gene. V was clipped by 4 bases and J by 7 bases; unmatched bases: 8. CDR3 nucleotide sequence: TGTGCCAGCAGCTCCACTAGCGGGTTCTGGGAGCAGTACTTC. It yields the protein CASSSTSGFWEQYF.

This clonotype was counted only a few times. The rearrangement links TRBV30 to TRBJ2-7, with 9 bases identical to TRBD2. CDR1 and CDR2 (germline): GTSNPN, SVGIG (reference sequence). The ends lost 0 bases at V and 5 bases at J; junction bases unmatched: 2. The CDR3 runs 13 residues. Here the CDR3 DNA reads TGTGCCTGGAGTGTTAGCGGGAGCCACGAGCAGTACTTC. It translates to CAWSVSGSHEQYF.

The chain joins TRBV5-4 to TRBJ1-2, with TRBD1 matching 10 bases. This CDR3 is 16 amino acids long. Trimming cost V 0 bases and J 5 bases; bases outside gene matches: 7. CDR1 is SGHNT and CDR2 is YYREEE in the germline V gene (reference sequence). The CDR3 spells CASSLAGRQGAYGYTF. CDR3 coding DNA: TGTGCCAGCAGCTTGGCCGGGAGACAGGGGGCTTATGGCTACACCTTC. The complete variable domain, with remaining parts taken from reference TRBV5-4 and TRBJ1-2, reads ETGVTQSPTHLIKTRGQQVTLRCSSQSGHNTVSWYQQALGQGPQFIFQYYREEENGRGNFPPRFSGLQFPNYSSELNVNALELDDSALYLCASSLAGRQGAYGYTFGSGTRLTVV.

This clonotype came up many times. The gene calls are TRBV2 and TRBJ1-2; D not certain. The CDR3 consists of 12 residues. Germline V gene lookup returns CDR1 SNHLY and CDR2 FYNNEI. The ends were cut back, 8 bases at V and 6 bases at J, with 13 bases in the middle. Here the CDR3 reads CASAMDGHGYTF. In DNA, the CDR3 is TGTGCCAGCGCCATGGACGGGCATGGCTACACCTTC.

The rearrangement joins TRBV20-1 to TRBJ2-7; D may be TRBD1 (5 bases). V shed 0 bases and J shed 4 bases, with 13 bases lying between them. CDR1 is DFQATT and CDR2 is SNEGSKA in the germline V gene (reference sequence). This CDR3 has 14 residues. CDR3 residues: CSARDLNRGYEQYF. CDR3 nucleotides: TGCAGTGCTAGAGATCTCAATAGGGGATACGAGCAGTACTTC.

This chain links TRBV7-9 with TRBJ1-2, with D unclear. Per the germline V gene, CDR1 is SEHNR and CDR2 is FQNEAQ (reference sequence). The CDR3 totals 12 residues. V lost 3 bases and J lost 6, with 8 bases in between. The CDR3 region is CASSFGEDGYTF. The DNA for the CDR3 is TGTGCCAGCAGCTTTGGGGAGGATGGCTACACCTTC.

This clonotype was picked up many times. CDR3 region: CATSRHPGTEAFF. For the CDR3, the DNA is TGTGCCACCAGCAGGCACCCTGGCACTGAAGCTTTCTTT. The chain recombines TRBV15 with TRBJ1-1; D not resolved. Germline values: CDR1 LNHNV, CDR2 YYDKDF (reference sequence). Trimming took off 3 bases at V and 4 bases at J, with 9 bases between the two ends. CDR3 length equals 13 residues.

This clonotype occurred a few times. The chain links TRBV2 to TRBJ1-1; D possibly corresponds to TRBD1 (5 bases). The CDR3 consists of 15 residues. V was shortened by 7 bases and J by 0 bases, with 15 bases between the two germline ends. Germline CDR1 is SNHLY and CDR2 is FYNNEI. The CDR3 DNA follows: TGTGCCAGCAATCGGGACGGGCCGGTGAACACTGAAGCTTTCTTT. Protein: CASNRDGPVNTEAFF.

This clonotype was detected only a few times. This sequence joins TRBV5-4 and TRBJ2-7; 12 bases line up with TRBD2. V trimming: 1 base; J trimming: 5 bases; junction bases outside the gene matches: 4. The CDR3 totals 15 residues. CDR1 is SGHNT and CDR2 is YYREEE in the germline V gene (reference sequence). CDR3 protein: CASSLLAGGPHEQYF. The CDR3 region has the DNA TGTGCCAGCAGCTTGCTAGCGGGAGGGCCCCACGAGCAGTACTTC. Looking up the rest from reference TRBV5-4 and TRBJ2-7 gives the full variable domain: ETGVTQSPTHLIKTRGQQVTLRCSSQSGHNTVSWYQQALGQGPQFIFQYYREEENGRGNFPPRFSGLQFPNYSSELNVNALELDDSALYLCASSLLAGGPHEQYFGPGTRLTVT.

This clonotype was counted between two and nine times. The chain couples TRBV20-1 to TRBJ1-2, with 7 bases that match TRBD1. Germline V gene lookup returns CDR1 DFQATT and CDR2 SNEGSKA (reference sequence). The trim removed 2 bases at V and 4 bases at J, leaving 7 bases unmatched. The CDR3 runs to 14 residues. The CDR3 is CSARREGAAYGYTF. The CDR3 region has the DNA TGCAGTGCTAGACGTGAGGGGGCTGCCTATGGCTACACCTTC.

This rearrangement joins TRBV2 to TRBJ2-7; maybe TRBD2 (6 bases). Between the trimmed V and J ends, which lost 6 bases and 6 bases, there was a span of 21 bases. The germline CDR1 and CDR2 sequences are SNHLY and FYNNEI. This CDR3 is 15 amino acids long. The CDR3 DNA sequence: TGTGCCAGCAGCAAGACCGGGACTGGGTCGCCCGAGCAGTACTTC. It encodes CASSKTGTGSPEQYF. Full variable domain (remainder filled in from reference TRBV2 and TRBJ2-7): EPEVTQTPSHQVTQMGQEVILRCVPISNHLYFYWYRQILGQKVEFLVSFYNNEISEKSEIFDDQFSVERPDGSNFTLKIRSTKLEDSAMYFCASSKTGTGSPEQYFGPGTRLTVT.

J is TRBJ2-2 and V is TRBV12-3 or TRBV12-4; 9 bases are a match to TRBD1. The junction had 3 bases not matched to a gene; V was cut back by 8 bases and J by 2 bases. There are 14 residues in the CDR3. CDR3 coding DNA: TGTGCCAGCTGGGACAGGGTTAACACCGGGGAGCTGTTTTTT. Protein product: CASWDRVNTGELFF.

The chain couples TRBV10-3 to TRBJ2-2; D is perhaps TRBD1 (5 bases). This CDR3 spans 13 amino acids. CDR1 is ENHRY and CDR2 is SYGVKD in the germline V gene. Trimming shortened V by 10 bases and J by 3 bases, and 12 bases separated the two germline ends. CDR3 in DNA: TGTGCCACGGGTTGGGGCGACACCGGGGAGCTGTTTTTT. Amino acid sequence: CATGWGDTGELFF.

This clonotype was observed many times. The chain couples TRBV7-2 to TRBJ2-6; 11 bases match TRBD2. The junction had 3 bases not matched to a gene; V was cut back by 4 bases and J by 1 base. CDR3 size: 17 residues. The V gene's germline CDR1 is SGHTA and CDR2 FQGNSA. CDR3 sequence (DNA): TGTGCCAGCAGCTATAGCGGGAGGGAATCTGGGGCCAACGTCCTGACTTTC. Translation: CASSYSGRESGANVLTF.

This clonotype was picked up a small number of times. V usage is TRBV5-1 and J usage is TRBJ1-5; D not certain. This CDR3 contains 16 residues. Germline V gene data show CDR1 as SGHRS and CDR2 as YFSETQ. V lost 0 bases and J lost 0, with 10 bases in between. This CDR3 is CASSLGVHGSNQPQHF. Here the CDR3 DNA reads TGCGCCAGCAGCTTGGGGGTCCACGGTAGCAATCAGCCCCAGCATTTT.

This clonotype was counted only a few times. The rearrangement links TRBV19 to TRBJ2-7, with a weak D call TRBD1 (6 bases). The V end lost 1 base, the J end lost 2 bases, and 9 bases lay between the germline ends. Germline V gives CDR1 LNHDA, CDR2 SQIVND (reference sequence). The CDR3 has 14 residues. CDR3 in amino acids: CASSIGGTTYEQYF. The CDR3 bases are TGTGCCAGTAGTATAGGAGGGACAACCTACGAGCAGTACTTC.

As DNA, the CDR3 is TGTGCCTGGAGTGTAGCTCTCTACGCCGGGAGTGGCTACACCTTC. Protein product: CAWSVALYAGSGYTF. The chain joins TRBV30 to TRBJ1-2; unclear D gene. CDR3 length equals 15 residues. From germline, CDR1 is GTSNPN and CDR2 SVGIG (reference sequence). V lost 0 bases and J lost 7, with 18 bases in between.

This clonotype was recorded a few times. The chain links TRBV10-3 to TRBJ2-2; the D is unclear. V gave up 3 bases and J gave up 1 base, with 6 bases separating them. Germline values: CDR1 ENHRY, CDR2 SYGVKD. The CDR3 spans 14 residues. The CDR3 nucleotides are TGTGCCATCAGTGAAAACAGGAACACCGGGGAGCTGTTTTTT. This codes for CAISENRNTGELFF.

Of note for this clonotype: At one end, the junction sequence differs from germline, possibly due to a read error. The chain links TRBV2 to TRBJ1-1, with D possibly being TRBD1 (5 bases). Looked up from germline, CDR1 is SNHLY and CDR2 is FYNNEI. The CDR3 consists of 13 residues. The CDR3: CASSRDGNIEAFF. As DNA, the CDR3 is TGTGCCAGCAGTCGGGACGGTAACATTGAAGCTTTCTTT.